This T cell receptor (beta chain) was identified in a study of shared clonotypes between healthy human individuals. About the research overall: A few men and a couple of women, aged 18 to 49, were donors.

Whole-study results and caveats: Clonotypes that were shared across several donors made up 4% to 6% of naive CD4 clonotypes.

The CDR3 has 14 amino acids. Germline V CDR1 and CDR2: SGDLS, YYNGEE. Trimming pared 5 bases from V and 8 bases from J, leaving 19 bases between. Profiled with immunoSEQ multiplex PCR; TCRdb holds only in-frame clones, not every one. The sample lists 2 million to 3 million clones; 93% were seen once. Points on this clone: Its matching antigen is unknown.

Sequencing input: naive CD4+ T cells from PBMCs. The subset here: CD45RA+ positively selected. This receptor was identified in a man aged 18-30 years in good health. Some clones in this sample may be carry-over from other donors' samples. The chain carries TRBV9 and TRBJ1-2; D is perhaps TRBD1 (5 bases). CDR3 nucleotide sequence: TGTGCCAGCAGTCCTCAGGGCAGGGCTGAGGGCTACACCTTC. This translates into CASSPQGRAEGYTF.